Below are 18 T cell receptor beta chains sequenced from a single sample in a study of blood T cells in healthy people across ages. A J-beta primer mix and a sample-barcoded 5' primer were used in a second PCR of roughly 6 to 11 cycles. Each CDR3 protein is one row after TCRdb ran MiXCR on the 5' RACE reads. The sample carries 980,000 or so distinct CDR3 sequences, about 48% recorded once. Sequenced input: blood. The receptors here all came from a man aged 25 to 40 in good health.

This clonotype was observed a few times. The chain combines TRBV24-1 with TRBJ2-6, with D maybe TRBD1 (5 bases). V lost 3 bases and J 0 bases, leaving 8 bases between the germline ends. Germline CDR1 KGHDR, CDR2 SFDVKD. This CDR3 has 16 residues. For the CDR3, the DNA is TGTGCCACCAGTGATGACAGTCACTCTGGGGCCAACGTCCTGACTTTC. Its protein is CATSDDSHSGANVLTF.

This clonotype was observed a handful of times. The chain employs TRBV7-2 and TRBJ2-4, with D possibly matching TRBD1 (5 bases). Deletions cut 0 bases from V and 9 bases from J, with 12 bases between. The CDR3 is made up of 14 amino acids. Germline loops: CDR1 SGHTA, CDR2 FQGNSA. The CDR3, as DNA: TGTGCCAGCAGCTTAGCGTGGGGCGAGGTCATTCAGTACTTC. Translated: CASSLAWGEVIQYF.

The V call is TRBV7-9, the J call TRBJ2-3, with TRBD2 as a possible D gene (6 bases). Germline loops: CDR1 SEHNR, CDR2 FQNEAQ (reference sequence). With 5 bases removed from V and 5 bases from J, the gap between germline ends came to 11 bases. The CDR3 runs to 13 residues. CDR3: CASSPWGEDTQYF. The CDR3 DNA reads TGTGCCAGCAGCCCATGGGGGGAAGATACGCAGTATTTT. The full variable domain, its missing parts supplied by reference TRBV7-9 and TRBJ2-3, is DTGVSQNPRHKITKRGQNVTFRCDPISEHNRLYWYRQTLGQGPEFLTYFQNEAQLEKSRLLSDRFSAERPKGSFSTLEIQRTEQGDSAMYLCASSPWGEDTQYFGPGTRLTVL.

This rearrangement joins TRBV12-3 or TRBV12-4 to TRBJ2-2; 8 positions match TRBD1. V gave up 8 bases and J gave up 3 bases; unmatched junction bases: 2. CDR3 length: 13 residues. The CDR3 reads CASRDRHTGELFF. CDR3 nucleotide sequence: TGTGCCAGCCGGGACAGGCACACCGGGGAGCTGTTTTTT.

This clonotype was found many times. V usage is TRBV7-2 and J usage is TRBJ1-5; 7 positions agree with TRBD1. The CDR3 length is 14 residues. After removal of 4 bases from V and 5 bases from J, the junction contained 5 bases not matched to a gene. The germline V gene encodes CDR1 SGHTA and CDR2 FQGNSA. CDR3 in amino acids: CASSSDRSYQPQHF. The CDR3 DNA is TGTGCCAGCAGCTCGGACAGGTCATATCAGCCCCAGCATTTT.

This sequence joins TRBV6-2 or TRBV6-3 and TRBJ2-2; tentatively, D is TRBD2 (5 bases). The germline V gene has CDR1 MNHEY and CDR2 SVGEGT. V was trimmed by 1 base and J by 5 bases, leaving 8 bases between them. CDR3 length: 14 amino acids. In nucleotides, the CDR3 is TGTGCCAGCAGTTACTTTAGGAGGACCGGGGAGCTGTTTTTT. The encoded protein is CASSYFRRTGELFF.

The chain employs TRBV6-1 and TRBJ2-7; 8 bases fit TRBD1. The CDR3 has 13 amino acids. V gave up 10 bases and J gave up 0 bases; unmatched junction bases: 5. CDR1 is MNHNS, CDR2 SASEGT, per germline. The CDR3 region is CATTGTGSYEQYF. The CDR3 nucleotides are TGTGCCACTACCGGGACAGGCTCCTACGAGCAGTACTTC.

Many counts were recorded for this clonotype. V gene TRBV12-3 or TRBV12-4 combines with J gene TRBJ1-2; no clear D. The V end was cut by 6 bases, the J end by 0 bases, with 11 bases between. The CDR3 extends over 14 amino acids. CDR3 in amino acids: CASSDRGANYGYTF. The CDR3 DNA reads as TGTGCCAGCAGCGACCGAGGAGCTAACTATGGCTACACCTTC.

The chain is built from TRBV7-8 and TRBJ1-2, with 7 bases that match TRBD1. Germline V gives CDR1 SGHVS, CDR2 FQNEAQ. This CDR3 has 16 amino acids. J lost 1 base, V lost 5 bases, and 10 bases had no gene match. The CDR3 reads CASSPAGGIYNYGYTF. The DNA of the CDR3 is TGTGCCAGCAGCCCAGCAGGGGGGATCTATAACTATGGCTACACCTTC.

V gene TRBV4-1 combines with J gene TRBJ1-2; perhaps TRBD1 as D (5 bases). CDR1 is MGHRA, CDR2 YSYEKL, per germline. V lost 4 bases, J lost 4 bases, and 16 bases lay in between. The CDR3 sequence is 15 residues long. This CDR3 reads CASSREWGTAYGYTF. The DNA for the CDR3 is TGCGCCAGCAGCCGCGAGTGGGGGACGGCCTATGGCTACACCTTC.

This clonotype has a handful of counts. V gene TRBV7-2 combines with J gene TRBJ2-3, with D hard to call. The germline CDR1 and CDR2 sequences are SGHTA and FQGNSA. This CDR3 spans 16 amino acids. V was clipped by 1 base and J by 1 base, with 12 bases between them. CDR3 in amino acids: CASSLDPRLGTDTQYF. The DNA for the CDR3 is TGTGCCAGCAGCTTAGATCCCAGGCTCGGCACAGATACGCAGTATTTT.

This clonotype appeared a single time. Just one base apart from a much larger clone, this may be a read error. This chain connects TRBV7-2 to TRBJ2-1; D is ambiguous. The V end was cut by 5 bases, the J end by 6 bases, with 8 bases between. In germline, CDR1 is SGHTA, CDR2 FQGNSA. The CDR3 is made up of 12 amino acids. The CDR3 coding sequence is TGTGCCAGCAGCCGACAAATCAATGAGCAGTTCTTC. It yields the protein CASSRQINEQFF.

The chain uses TRBV5-1 and TRBJ2-7, with D possibly being TRBD2 (6 bases). The CDR3 extends over 15 amino acids. The ends were cut back, 4 bases at V and 3 bases at J, with 17 bases in the middle. CDR1 is SGHRS and CDR2 is YFSETQ in the germline V gene. CDR3 protein: CASSPNGGGFYEQYF. The CDR3 DNA sequence: TGCGCCAGCAGCCCAAACGGGGGAGGTTTCTACGAGCAGTACTTC.

This rearrangement joins TRBV29-1 to TRBJ1-2, with D possibly TRBD1 on 5 matching bases. Germline-derived CDR1 and CDR2 are SQVTM and ANQGSEA. CDR3 length equals 13 residues. With 5 bases removed from V and 8 bases from J, the gap between germline ends came to 18 bases. The CDR3 coding sequence is TGCAGCGTTCCAGGGAGTGAGGAGCCCGGCTACACCTTC. It encodes CSVPGSEEPGYTF.

This clonotype was seen only a few times. The V call is TRBV7-3, the J call TRBJ2-7; D unresolved. Germline values: CDR1 SGHTA, CDR2 FQGTGA. The CDR3 contains 14 residues. V lost 0 bases, J lost 4 bases, and 10 bases lay in between. The CDR3 nucleotides read TGTGCCAGCAGCTTAACAGCTGGGGTATACGAGCAGTACTTC. The encoded protein is CASSLTAGVYEQYF.

CDR3 sequence (DNA): TGTGCCAGCAGTGAAGCGGGGAATAGCTCCTACGAGCAGTACTTC. As protein: CASSEAGNSSYEQYF. V gene TRBV25-1 combines with J gene TRBJ2-7; maybe TRBD2 (6 bases). The germline V and J ends were trimmed by 2 bases and 0 bases, with 11 bases remaining between them. Germline lookup yields CDR1 MGHDK and CDR2 SYGVNS. The CDR3 totals 15 residues.

The rearrangement joins TRBV28 to TRBJ2-1; a weak D match, TRBD1 (5 bases). Trimming stripped 5 bases from V and 12 bases from J, with 20 bases between. The CDR3 is 14 amino acids. Germline V gene lookup returns CDR1 MDHEN and CDR2 SYDVKM. The CDR3: CASSLLPLDKGQFF. The CDR3 DNA reads as TGTGCCAGCAGTCTCCTCCCGCTGGACAAGGGGCAGTTCTTC.

This clonotype was found many times. The chain uses TRBV5-6 and TRBJ2-3; D is undetermined. Trimming removed 2 bases from V and 0 bases from J, with 4 bases in between. Germline V gives CDR1 SGHDT, CDR2 YYEEEE. The CDR3 runs to 13 residues. The CDR3 is CASSFYSTDTQYF. CDR3 bases: TGTGCCAGCAGCTTCTATAGCACAGATACGCAGTATTTT.